The 20 T cell receptor beta chains in this list originate from one sample, sequenced in a study of a mutant IDH1 vaccine in newly diagnosed glioma. Sequencing was performed with immunoSEQ multiplex PCR; in TCRdb, only in-frame clones are kept and a portion is missing. The sample holds about 65,000 clones; approximately 84% are singletons and the top ten take roughly 4%. Time point reported: week 23, last vaccination. Each dose delivered 300 ug of mutant IDH1 20-mer peptide subcutaneously with imiquimod. The antigens these receptors bind are not known. The sequencing here drew on PBMCs, taken from a glioma patient whose treatment included an IDH1 peptide vaccine. The receptors were sampled from a man aged 25-40 years with glioma.

This clone was counted once. The genes are TRBV30 and TRBJ2-3; the match to TRBD2 covers 9 bases. Germline assignment: CDR1 GTSNPN and CDR2 SVGIG (reference sequence). The CDR3 is made up of 16 amino acids. With V trimmed by 5 bases and J by 4 bases, 13 bases remained unmatched. CDR3 in DNA: TGTGCCTGGGGCCGTGGTCGGCGGGGGGGATCAGATACGCAGTATTTT. Its translation is CAWGRGRRGGSDTQYF.

V is TRBV14 and J is TRBJ1-4; the D is unclear. The V gene lost 4 bases and the J gene lost 0 bases, with 9 bases spanning the gap. Germline assignment: CDR1 SGHDN and CDR2 FVKESK. CDR3 size: 15 residues. DNA for the CDR3: TGTGCCAGCAGCCTTCGAATTGCAACTAATGAAAAACTGTTTTTT. Translating gives CASSLRIATNEKLFF.

The chain has TRBV7-8 and TRBJ1-2; weak D call: TRBD1 (5 bases). V lost 2 bases and J lost 7, with 17 bases in between. The CDR3 covers 15 residues. Per the germline V gene, CDR1 is SGHVS and CDR2 is FQNEAQ. CDR3 sequence reads: CASSLSRTTRSGYTF. The CDR3 DNA is TGTGCCAGCAGCTTATCTCGGACAACGCGGAGTGGCTACACCTTC.

J is TRBJ1-6 and V is TRBV30; weak D call: TRBD1 (5 bases). Germline V CDR1 and CDR2: GTSNPN, SVGIG (reference sequence). This CDR3 is built from 15 residues. With 4 bases removed from V and 3 bases from J, the gap between germline ends came to 13 bases. For the CDR3, the DNA is TGTGCCTGGAAATCGTTGGGGGGCTATAATTCACCCCTCCACTTT. This sequence encodes CAWKSLGGYNSPLHF.

V is TRBV5-1 and J is TRBJ1-1, with D unresolved. The ends were cut back, 2 bases at V and 7 bases at J, with 24 bases in the middle. The CDR3 is 17 amino acids. The germline gives CDR1 SGHRS, CDR2 YFSETQ. The CDR3 is CASSFEGESWPGGEAFF. The CDR3 DNA reads TGCGCCAGCAGCTTTGAGGGTGAAAGCTGGCCGGGTGGTGAAGCTTTCTTT.

In the case of this clone: This likely came from a read error, as a far larger clone is one base away. Other nucleotide sequences in the sample specify the same CDR3. The CDR3 nucleotides are TGCGCCAGCAGCTATGGGAACGCTGAAGCTTTCTTT. It encodes CASSYGNAEAFF. This chain joins TRBV5-1 and TRBJ1-1, with D unresolved. Per germline, CDR1 SGHRS and CDR2 YFSETQ. CDR3 length: 12 amino acids.

The chain carries TRBV4-1 and TRBJ1-5; 9 bases map to TRBD1. The J segment lost 2 bases and the V segment lost 3 bases, leaving 5 bases of the junction unmatched. Germline values: CDR1 MGHRA, CDR2 YSYEKL. The CDR3 loop spans 16 amino acids. DNA of the CDR3: TGCGCCAGCAGCCACCGGGACAGGGTGGGCAATCAGCCCCAGCATTTT. It codes for CASSHRDRVGNQPQHF.

The chain carries TRBV29-1 and TRBJ2-5, with a possible D match to TRBD1 (5 bases). The J call may be incorrect, as the DNA end agrees better with TRBJ2-7. Germline V gives CDR1 SQVTM, CDR2 ANQGSEA. The CDR3 is 13 residues long. The CDR3 sequence is CSVETAGWYEQYF. Here the CDR3 DNA reads TGCAGCGTTGAGACGGCAGGGTGGTACGAGCAGTACTTC.

The chain recombines TRBV19 with TRBJ2-1, with TRBD1 as a possible D gene (6 bases). Germline V gene lookup returns CDR1 LNHDA and CDR2 SQIVND (reference sequence). The CDR3 length is 15 residues. Deletions cut 7 bases from V and 3 bases from J, with 16 bases between. CDR3 protein: CASTPTGTLYNEQFF. CDR3 bases: TGTGCCAGTACCCCGACAGGCACACTCTACAATGAGCAGTTCTTC.

As to this clone: No DNA is shown, since the ends of the CDR3 on it are uncertain; the CDR3 is the one TCRdb lists. This chain uses TRBV27 with TRBJ1-5. 14 amino acids form the CDR3, both terminal residues included. CDR1 and CDR2 (germline): MNHEY, SMNVEV (reference sequence). CDR3 protein: CASSFLETRSTQHF.

This clone is a singleton in its sample. The genes are TRBV5-5 and TRBJ1-1; D not certain. Germline V gene sequence: CDR1 SGHKS, CDR2 YYEKEE (reference sequence). V was cut by 0 bases and J by 7 bases, with 13 bases left in between. The CDR3 has 14 amino acids. CDR3 sequence: CASSLEWVGIEAFF. In nucleotides, the CDR3 is TGTGCCAGCAGCTTGGAGTGGGTGGGGATTGAAGCTTTCTTT.

V is TRBV11-2 and J is TRBJ1-5; 7 positions agree with TRBD1. Germline CDR1 reads SGHAT; CDR2 reads FQNNGV. The J segment lost 6 bases and the V segment lost 5 bases, leaving 13 bases of the junction unmatched. This CDR3 spans 16 amino acids. CDR3 in DNA: TGTGCCAGCAGCCCCAGGGACAGCCGAAGGAGTCAGCCCCAGCATTTT. Its translation: CASSPRDSRRSQPQHF.

The gene calls are TRBV11-2 and TRBJ1-4, with TRBD1 identical over 7 bases. This CDR3 has 16 residues. V lost 3 bases and J lost 2; bases outside the gene matches: 6. Germline lookup yields CDR1 SGHAT and CDR2 FQNNGV. CDR3 sequence: CASSFETGPTNEKLFF. CDR3 sequence (DNA): TGTGCCAGCAGCTTTGAGACAGGGCCGACTAATGAAAAACTGTTTTTT.

This clone rates as large. The chain is built from TRBV2 and TRBJ1-2; 9 nucleotides line up with TRBD1. Germline lookup yields CDR1 SNHLY and CDR2 FYNNEI. Losses at the gene ends were 6 bases for V and 4 bases for J; bases not matched to a gene: 6. This CDR3 is 14 amino acids long. The CDR3 sequence is CASSEQGALYGYTF. DNA for the CDR3: TGTGCCAGCAGCGAACAGGGGGCCCTCTATGGCTACACCTTC.

The genes are TRBV6-5 and TRBJ2-5, with D hard to call. Trimming pared 0 bases from V and 5 bases from J, leaving 13 bases between. The CDR3 is made up of 15 amino acids. The germline CDR1 and CDR2 sequences are MNHEY and SVGAGI. The CDR3 region has the DNA TGTGCCAGCAGTTACTCCATCGGGTATTACGAGACCCAGTACTTC. Translated, it gives CASSYSIGYYETQYF.

The chain is built from TRBV6-1 and TRBJ2-7; 7 nucleotides match TRBD1. This CDR3 is built from 12 residues. V lost 4 bases to trimming and J lost 4 bases; unmatched junction nucleotides: 1. Germline assignment: CDR1 MNHNS and CDR2 SASEGT. CDR3 DNA sequence: TGTGCCAGCAGTGGGGACAGATACGAGCAGTACTTC. Its protein product is CASSGDRYEQYF.

The genes are TRBV5-1 and TRBJ2-5, with D unresolved. With 4 bases removed from V and 1 base from J, the gap between germline ends came to 2 bases. The CDR3 contains 11 residues. Germline V gene sequence: CDR1 SGHRS, CDR2 YFSETQ. As DNA, the CDR3 is TGCGCCAGCAGCGCCCAAGAGACCCAGTACTTC. Residues: CASSAQETQYF. The full variable domain, its missing parts supplied by reference TRBV5-1 and TRBJ2-5, is KAGVTQTPRYLIKTRGQQVTLSCSPISGHRSVSWYQQTPGQGLQFLFEYFSETQRNKGNFPGRFSGRQFSNSRSEMNVSTLELGDSALYLCASSAQETQYFGPGTRLLVL.

The genes are TRBV6-4 and TRBJ1-6, with TRBD1 matching over 7 bases. Germline loops: CDR1 MRHNA, CDR2 SNTAGT. With 6 bases clipped from V and 8 bases from J, the junction kept 7 bases outside the gene matches. The CDR3 runs to 14 residues. This CDR3 reads CASSLQGKDSPLHF. The CDR3 DNA reads TGTGCCAGCAGCTTACAGGGGAAGGATTCACCCCTCCACTTT.

V gene TRBV10-1 combines with J gene TRBJ2-3, with 7 bases that match TRBD2. V lost 3 bases to trimming and J lost 4 bases; unmatched junction nucleotides: 4. CDR1 is WNHNN, CDR2 SYGVQD, per germline (reference sequence). This CDR3 is built from 14 residues. DNA of the CDR3: TGCGCCAGCAGTGACGGGGGGAGTTCAGATACGCAGTATTTT. Its protein is CASSDGGSSDTQYF.

This chain links TRBV7-8 with TRBJ1-2; tentatively, D is TRBD1 (6 bases). This CDR3 spans 15 amino acids. V was trimmed by 4 bases and J by 5 bases, leaving 17 bases between them. Per germline, CDR1 SGHVS and CDR2 FQNEAQ. The CDR3 coding sequence is TGTGCCAGCAGCTCATTCCCCAGGGGCCCGTATGGCTACACCTTC. Protein sequence: CASSSFPRGPYGYTF.